These 18 T cell receptor beta chains were all obtained from the same sample, sequenced in a study of blood T cell repertoires in COVID-19. Assay: immunoSEQ multiplex PCR; the TCRdb copy retains only in-frame clones and omits some. The data hold roughly 190,000 clones, with roughly 80% observed a single time. Sequenced material: peripheral blood. All receptors derive from a woman aged 40 to 50 with COVID-19, enrolled during active disease.

The rearrangement uses TRBV3-1 (or the pseudogene TRBV3-2) and TRBJ2-1, with TRBD2 identical over 12 bases. Germline CDR1 and CDR2: LGHDT and YNNKEL (reference sequence). The CDR3 contains 13 residues. V lost 10 bases and J lost 4; bases outside the gene matches: 2. The CDR3 loop reads CATGTSGYNEQFF. The CDR3 nucleotides are TGTGCCACAGGGACTAGCGGGTACAATGAGCAGTTCTTC.

A note on this clone: This sample also contains other DNA sequences that code for the same CDR3. The chain recombines TRBV3-1 (or the pseudogene TRBV3-2) with TRBJ2-3; 8 nucleotides match TRBD1. Trimming cost V 3 bases and J 3 bases; bases outside gene matches: 5. CDR3 length: 15 amino acids. Germline-derived CDR1 and CDR2 are LGHDT and YNNKEL (reference sequence). CDR3 DNA sequence: TGTGCCAGCAGCCACCGACAGGGGTTTACAGATACGCAGTATTTT. Its protein product is CASSHRQGFTDTQYF.

In nucleotides, the CDR3 is TGCGCCAGCAGCTTGGATGGGGACAGGGTAACGGAGACCCAGTACTTC. This sequence encodes CASSLDGDRVTETQYF. The chain joins TRBV5-1 to TRBJ2-5; 9 bases match TRBD1. The trim removed 0 bases at V and 5 bases at J, leaving 8 bases unmatched. The CDR3 has 16 residues. Germline CDR1 reads SGHRS; CDR2 reads YFSETQ.

The chain is built from TRBV24-1 and TRBJ1-2, with no clear D. V shed 2 bases and J shed 5 bases, with 8 bases lying between them. The CDR3 spans 13 residues. Germline V CDR1 and CDR2: KGHDR, SFDVKD. Here the CDR3 reads CATSDSGRYGYTF. Written as DNA, the CDR3 is TGTGCCACCAGTGATTCCGGGAGATATGGCTACACCTTC.

The V gene is TRBV2, the J gene TRBJ2-3; D gene uncertain. The CDR3 covers 13 residues. V lost 5 bases to trimming and J lost 4 bases, with 10 bases between them. CDR1 is SNHLY and CDR2 is FYNNEI in the germline V gene. The CDR3: CASSLSGADTQYF. The CDR3 DNA follows: TGTGCCAGCAGTTTATCAGGCGCAGATACGCAGTATTTT.

This chain links TRBV11-2 with TRBJ2-3; 7 bases are shared with TRBD1. The CDR3 runs to 17 residues. V lost 1 base and J lost 4; bases outside the gene matches: 11. Germline-derived CDR1 and CDR2 are SGHAT and FQNNGV. CDR3 residues: CASSLGVNRGGADTQYF. The CDR3 DNA reads as TGTGCCAGCAGCTTAGGGGTAAACAGGGGTGGTGCAGATACGCAGTATTTT.

The chain uses TRBV27 and TRBJ1-1; D may be TRBD1 (5 bases). This CDR3 comprises 14 residues. The ends were cut back, 5 bases at V and 0 bases at J, with 10 bases in the middle. CDR1 is MNHEY, CDR2 SMNVEV, per germline (reference sequence). CDR3 protein: CASSAGLMNTEAFF. The CDR3 bases are TGTGCCAGCAGTGCGGGACTTATGAACACTGAAGCTTTCTTT.

The chain has TRBV19 and TRBJ2-1, with 9 bases aligning to TRBD1. The V gene's germline CDR1 is LNHDA and CDR2 SQIVND (reference sequence). The trim removed 3 bases at V and 3 bases at J, leaving 3 bases unmatched. The CDR3 consists of 15 residues. This CDR3 reads CASSIRDRVYNEQFF. In nucleotides, the CDR3 is TGTGCCAGTAGTATCCGGGACAGGGTCTACAATGAGCAGTTCTTC.

This clone has only a few counts. CDR3 sequence: CASRRTNYGYTF. CDR3 in DNA: TGTGCCAGCAGGAGAACTAACTATGGCTACACCTTC. This chain uses TRBV6-1 with TRBJ1-2; D is uncertain. V was cut by 6 bases and J by 0 bases, with 5 bases left in between. Germline V gene sequence: CDR1 MNHNS, CDR2 SASEGT. CDR3 length equals 12 residues.

The CDR3 sequence is CASSFTKTSNSPLHF. The DNA of the CDR3 is TGTGCCAGCAGTTTCACGAAGACAAGTAATTCACCCCTCCACTTT. The V gene is TRBV6-5, the J gene TRBJ1-6; D gene unclear. V shed 4 bases and J shed 6 bases, with 13 bases lying between them. Germline V gene data show CDR1 as MNHEY and CDR2 as SVGAGI. CDR3 length: 15 amino acids.

CDR3 protein: CASSKGGGSYEQYV. CDR3 bases: TGTGCCAGCAGCAAAGGGGGGGGCTCCTACGAGCAGTACGTC. This rearrangement joins TRBV21-1 to TRBJ2-7; the D call TRBD2 from the table was never checked on the DNA. TRBV21-1 is flagged as a pseudogene. The CDR3 runs 14 residues.

V usage is TRBV7-3 and J usage is TRBJ2-7, with D hard to call. The V end lost 2 bases, the J end lost 6 bases, and 5 bases lay between the germline ends. The CDR3 runs to 11 residues. In germline, CDR1 is SGHTA, CDR2 FQGTGA. CDR3 in amino acids: CASSLVGEQYF. CDR3 in DNA: TGTGCCAGCAGCTTAGTCGGCGAGCAGTACTTC.

The rearrangement joins TRBV7-9 to TRBJ2-1, with D unclear. This CDR3 has 12 amino acids. Germline lookup yields CDR1 SEHNR and CDR2 FQNEAQ (reference sequence). V shed 5 bases and J shed 9 bases, with 11 bases lying between them. The CDR3 here is CASSLSRVEQFF. As DNA, the CDR3 is TGTGCCAGCAGCCTCAGTCGGGTTGAGCAGTTCTTC.

This chain joins TRBV6-6 and TRBJ1-2, with 9 bases matching TRBD1. CDR3 length: 17 residues. Germline V gene lookup returns CDR1 MNHNY and CDR2 SVGAGI (reference sequence). V lost 5 bases, J lost 2 bases, and 12 bases stayed unmatched. CDR3 region: CASSPSTWTGANYGYTF. Written as DNA, the CDR3 is TGTGCCAGCAGTCCCTCTACCTGGACAGGGGCGAACTATGGCTACACCTTC.

The chain is built from TRBV2 and TRBJ1-6; D uncertain. The CDR3 totals 12 residues. Trimming removed 10 bases from V and 10 bases from J, with 14 bases in between. The V gene's germline CDR1 is SNHLY and CDR2 FYNNEI. The DNA for the CDR3 is TGTGCCACCCACAGTATTCTGTCACCCCTCCACTTT. Protein: CATHSILSPLHF.

This chain connects TRBV30 to TRBJ2-1; 8 bases agree with TRBD2. The V segment lost 7 bases and the J segment 4 bases; nucleotides outside the gene matches: 9. The CDR3 is 14 amino acids. CDR1 GTSNPN and CDR2 SVGIG come from the germline V gene (reference sequence). CDR3 DNA: TGTGCCTTAGAGGGGCGGGGGGTATACAATGAGCAGTTCTTC. It is translated as CALEGRGVYNEQFF.

V is TRBV3-1 (or the pseudogene TRBV3-2) and J is TRBJ2-1; TRBD1 matches at 9 bases. Germline lookup yields CDR1 LGHDT and CDR2 YNNKEL (reference sequence). CDR3 size: 21 residues. Unmatched junction bases numbered 22, after V lost 0 bases and J lost 7 bases. CDR3 in DNA: TGTGCCAGCAGCCAAGAAAAGCTTTCAGTACAGGGGGCTAATTATTGGAATGAGCAGTTCTTC. It yields the protein CASSQEKLSVQGANYWNEQFF.

The chain carries TRBV30 and TRBJ1-5, with D hard to call. Germline assignment: CDR1 GTSNPN and CDR2 SVGIG (reference sequence). Deletions cut 0 bases from V and 3 bases from J, with 12 bases between. The CDR3 totals 15 residues. CDR3 DNA sequence: TGTGCCTGGAGTGTTTCGCGGGGTCCCAATCAGCCCCAGCATTTT. This encodes CAWSVSRGPNQPQHF.